This TCR beta chain was sequenced for a study of T cells after yellow fever vaccination. Findings and limits, study-wide: The booster saw the reappearance of most primary-vaccination clones (around 96% CD4, around 88% CD8).

CDR1 and CDR2 (germline): KGHSH, LQKENI. Trimming stripped 6 bases from V and 3 bases from J, with 21 bases between. The CDR3 totals 17 residues. Universal primer sites and UMIs were introduced during 5'RACE template-switching synthesis of TCR cDNA. A single record per CDR3 protein comes from TCRdb applying MiXCR to the 5' RACE reads. Among fewer than 650,000 distinct CDR3 sequences listed, just over 20% were seen once. This clonotype was detected only a few times. Its antigen is unknown. The TCR was taken from a man aged 18 to 29 who received the YFV17D yellow fever vaccine. Sequencing was performed on PBMCs, taken about 21 days after the first yellow fever vaccination. The genes are TRBV18 and TRBJ2-1; TRBD2 might be the D (5 bases). CDR3 DNA sequence: TGTGCCAGCTCTCCTGCACGCGGGCTACGATTCTACAATGAGCAGTTCTTC. Translated: CASSPARGLRFYNEQFF.